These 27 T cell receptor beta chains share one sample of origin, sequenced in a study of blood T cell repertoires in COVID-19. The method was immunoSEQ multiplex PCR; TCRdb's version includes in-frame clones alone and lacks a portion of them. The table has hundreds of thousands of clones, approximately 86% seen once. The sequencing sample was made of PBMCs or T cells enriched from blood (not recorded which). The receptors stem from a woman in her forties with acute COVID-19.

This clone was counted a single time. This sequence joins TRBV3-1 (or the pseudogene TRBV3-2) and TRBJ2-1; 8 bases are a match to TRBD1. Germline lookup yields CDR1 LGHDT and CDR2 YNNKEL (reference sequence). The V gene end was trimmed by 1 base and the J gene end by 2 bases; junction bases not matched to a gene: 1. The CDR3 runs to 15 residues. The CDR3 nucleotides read TGTGCCAGCAGCCAAGGGGGACAGGCCTACAATGAGCAGTTCTTC. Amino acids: CASSQGGQAYNEQFF.

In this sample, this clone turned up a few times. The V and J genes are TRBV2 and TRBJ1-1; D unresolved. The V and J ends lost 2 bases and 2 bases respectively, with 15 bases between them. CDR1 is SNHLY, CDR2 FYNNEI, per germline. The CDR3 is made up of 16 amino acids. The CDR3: CASSEIALSINTEAFF. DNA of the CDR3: TGTGCCAGCAGTGAAATCGCACTGTCTATTAACACTGAAGCTTTCTTT. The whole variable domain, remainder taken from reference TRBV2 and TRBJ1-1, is EPEVTQTPSHQVTQMGQEVILRCVPISNHLYFYWYRQILGQKVEFLVSFYNNEISEKSEIFDDQFSVERPDGSNFTLKIRSTKLEDSAMYFCASSEIALSINTEAFFGQGTRLTVV.

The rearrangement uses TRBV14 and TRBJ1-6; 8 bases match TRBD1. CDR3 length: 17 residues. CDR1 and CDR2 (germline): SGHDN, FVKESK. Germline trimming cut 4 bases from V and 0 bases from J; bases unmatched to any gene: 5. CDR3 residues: CASSPRTGSSYNSPLHF. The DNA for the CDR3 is TGTGCCAGCAGCCCCCGGACAGGGAGCTCCTATAATTCACCCCTCCACTTT.

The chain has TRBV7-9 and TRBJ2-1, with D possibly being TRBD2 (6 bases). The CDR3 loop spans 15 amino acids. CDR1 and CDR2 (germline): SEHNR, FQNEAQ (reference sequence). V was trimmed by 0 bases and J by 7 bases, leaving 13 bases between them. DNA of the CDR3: TGTGCCAGCAGCTTAGCCCTGACTAGTCAAAATGAGCAGTTCTTC. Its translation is CASSLALTSQNEQFF.

The CDR3 nucleotides read TGTGCCGGTAAGACTAGCGGGAGAGGAGGGCAAGAGACCCAGTACTTC. It yields the protein CAGKTSGRGGQETQYF. The rearrangement links TRBV5-4 to TRBJ2-5; 12 positions match TRBD2. Germline V gene sequence: CDR1 SGHNT, CDR2 YYREEE (reference sequence). The CDR3 spans 16 residues. The ends lost 10 bases at V and 2 bases at J; junction bases unmatched: 12.

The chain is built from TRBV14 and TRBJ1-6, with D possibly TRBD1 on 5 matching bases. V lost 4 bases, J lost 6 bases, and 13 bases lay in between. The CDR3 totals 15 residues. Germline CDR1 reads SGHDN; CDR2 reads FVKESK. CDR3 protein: CASSRIAGFNSPLHF. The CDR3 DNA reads TGTGCCAGCAGCCGCATAGCAGGGTTTAATTCACCCCTCCACTTT.

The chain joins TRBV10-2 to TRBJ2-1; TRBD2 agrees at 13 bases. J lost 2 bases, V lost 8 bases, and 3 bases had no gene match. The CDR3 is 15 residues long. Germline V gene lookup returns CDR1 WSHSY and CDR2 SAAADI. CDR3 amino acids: CASHGLAGAYNEQFF. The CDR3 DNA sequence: TGCGCCAGCCATGGACTAGCGGGAGCCTACAATGAGCAGTTCTTC.

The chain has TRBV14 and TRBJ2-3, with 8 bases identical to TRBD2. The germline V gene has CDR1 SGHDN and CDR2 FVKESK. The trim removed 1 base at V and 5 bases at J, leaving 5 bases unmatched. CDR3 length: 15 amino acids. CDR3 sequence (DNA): TGTGCCAGCAGCCAAGCCGGGACTAGTGTAGATACGCAGTATTTT. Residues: CASSQAGTSVDTQYF.

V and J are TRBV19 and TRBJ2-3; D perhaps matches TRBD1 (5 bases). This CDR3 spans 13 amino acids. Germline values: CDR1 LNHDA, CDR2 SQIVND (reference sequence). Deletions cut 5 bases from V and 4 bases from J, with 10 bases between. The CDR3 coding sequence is TGTGCCAGTAGTGTACAAGGGGCAGATACGCAGTATTTT. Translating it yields CASSVQGADTQYF.

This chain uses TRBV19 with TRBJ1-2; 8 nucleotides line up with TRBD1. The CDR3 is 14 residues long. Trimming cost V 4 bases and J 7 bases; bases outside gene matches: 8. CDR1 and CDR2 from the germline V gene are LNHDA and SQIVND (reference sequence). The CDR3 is CASSSTVQGGGYTF. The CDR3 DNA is TGTGCCAGTAGTAGTACGGTACAGGGGGGTGGCTACACCTTC.

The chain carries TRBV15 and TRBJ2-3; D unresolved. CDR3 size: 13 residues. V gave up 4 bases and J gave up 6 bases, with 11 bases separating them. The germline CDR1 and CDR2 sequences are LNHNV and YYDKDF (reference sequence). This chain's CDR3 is CATSKTTTDTQYF. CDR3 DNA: TGTGCCACCAGCAAAACTACGACGGATACGCAGTATTTT. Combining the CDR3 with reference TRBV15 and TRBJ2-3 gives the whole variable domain DAMVIQNPRYQVTQFGKPVTLSCSQTLNHNVMYWYQQKSSQAPKLLFHYYDKDFNNEADTPDNFQSRRPNTSFCFLDIRSPGLGDTAMYLCATSKTTTDTQYFGPGTRLTVL.

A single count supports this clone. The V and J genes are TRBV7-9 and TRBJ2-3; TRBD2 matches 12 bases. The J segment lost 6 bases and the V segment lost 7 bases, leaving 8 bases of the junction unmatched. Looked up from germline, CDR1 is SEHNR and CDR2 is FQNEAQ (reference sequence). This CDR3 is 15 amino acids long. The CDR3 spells CASNNLAGGPDTQYF. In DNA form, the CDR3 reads TGTGCCAGCAACAACCTAGCGGGAGGGCCTGATACGCAGTATTTT.

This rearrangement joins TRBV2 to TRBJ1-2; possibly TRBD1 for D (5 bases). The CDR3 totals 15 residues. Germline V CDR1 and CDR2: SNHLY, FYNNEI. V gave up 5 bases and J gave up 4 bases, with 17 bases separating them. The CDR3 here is CASSRTREPSYGYTF. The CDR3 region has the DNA TGTGCCAGCAGTAGGACACGAGAGCCCTCCTATGGCTACACCTTC.

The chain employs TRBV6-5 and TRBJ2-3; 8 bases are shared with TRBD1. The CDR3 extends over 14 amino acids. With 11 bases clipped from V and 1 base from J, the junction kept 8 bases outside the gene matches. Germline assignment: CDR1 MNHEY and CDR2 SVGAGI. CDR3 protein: CAGDRGRGTDTQYF. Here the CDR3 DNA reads TGTGCCGGCGACAGGGGACGAGGCACAGATACGCAGTATTTT.

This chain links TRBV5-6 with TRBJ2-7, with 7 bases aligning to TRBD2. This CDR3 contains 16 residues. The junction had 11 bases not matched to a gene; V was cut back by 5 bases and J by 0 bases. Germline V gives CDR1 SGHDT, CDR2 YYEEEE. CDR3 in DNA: TGTGCCAGCAGTAGATTGACTAGCAGGCGCTCCTACGAGCAGTACTTC. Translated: CASSRLTSRRSYEQYF.

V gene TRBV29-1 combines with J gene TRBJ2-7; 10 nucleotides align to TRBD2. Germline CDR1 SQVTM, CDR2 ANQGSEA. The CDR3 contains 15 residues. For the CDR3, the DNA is TGCAGTACAGGGTCTTCTAGCGGGAGTGATGGCGAGCAGTACTTC. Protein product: CSTGSSSGSDGEQYF.

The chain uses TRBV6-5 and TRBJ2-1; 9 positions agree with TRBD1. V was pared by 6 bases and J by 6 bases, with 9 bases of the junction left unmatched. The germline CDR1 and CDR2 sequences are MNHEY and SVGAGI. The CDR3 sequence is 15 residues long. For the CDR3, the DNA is TGTGCCAGCAGCCCCGCGGACAGGGGTGCCAATGAGCAGTTCTTC. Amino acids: CASSPADRGANEQFF.

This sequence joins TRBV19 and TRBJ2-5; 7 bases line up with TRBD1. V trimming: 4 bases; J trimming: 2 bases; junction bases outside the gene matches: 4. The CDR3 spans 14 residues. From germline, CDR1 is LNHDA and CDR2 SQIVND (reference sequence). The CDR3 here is CASSTPGQQETQYF. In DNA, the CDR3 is TGTGCCAGTAGTACCCCGGGACAGCAAGAGACCCAGTACTTC.

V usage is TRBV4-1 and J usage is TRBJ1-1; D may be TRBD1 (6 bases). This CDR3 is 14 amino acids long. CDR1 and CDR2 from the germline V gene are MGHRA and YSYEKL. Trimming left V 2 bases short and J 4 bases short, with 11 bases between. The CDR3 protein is CASSQQGLGTEAFF. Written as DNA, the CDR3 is TGCGCCAGCAGCCAACAGGGGTTGGGCACTGAAGCTTTCTTT.

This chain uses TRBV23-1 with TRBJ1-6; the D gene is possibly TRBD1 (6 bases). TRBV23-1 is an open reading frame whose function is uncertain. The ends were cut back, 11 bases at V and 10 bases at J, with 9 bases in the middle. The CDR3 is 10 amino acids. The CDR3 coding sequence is TGCGCCCTAGGGGGATCACCCCTCCACTTT. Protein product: CALGGSPLHF.

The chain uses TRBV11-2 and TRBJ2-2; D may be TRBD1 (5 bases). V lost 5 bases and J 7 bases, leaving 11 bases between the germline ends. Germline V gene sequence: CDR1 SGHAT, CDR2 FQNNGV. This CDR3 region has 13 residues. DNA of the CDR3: TGTGCCAGCAGCACCAGGGTAGGCGGGGAGCTGTTTTTT. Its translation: CASSTRVGGELFF.

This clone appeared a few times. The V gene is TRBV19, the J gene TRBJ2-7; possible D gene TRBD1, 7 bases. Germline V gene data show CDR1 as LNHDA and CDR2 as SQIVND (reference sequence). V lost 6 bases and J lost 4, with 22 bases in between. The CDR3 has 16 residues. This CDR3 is CASSHGGTARGYEQYF. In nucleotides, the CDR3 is TGTGCCAGTAGCCATGGCGGGACAGCACGAGGTTACGAGCAGTACTTC.

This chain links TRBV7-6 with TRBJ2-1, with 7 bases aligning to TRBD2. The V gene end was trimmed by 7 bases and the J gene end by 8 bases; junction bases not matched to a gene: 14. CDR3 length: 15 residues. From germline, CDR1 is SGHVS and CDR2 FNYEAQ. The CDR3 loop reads CASTGRAGDGDEQFF. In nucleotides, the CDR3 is TGTGCCAGCACTGGGAGGGCGGGAGACGGCGATGAGCAGTTCTTC.

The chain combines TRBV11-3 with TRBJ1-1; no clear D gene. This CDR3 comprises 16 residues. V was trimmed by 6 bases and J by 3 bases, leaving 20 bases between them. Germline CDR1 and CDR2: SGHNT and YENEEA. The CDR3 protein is CASSGGGGTRDTEAFF. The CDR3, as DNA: TGTGCCAGCAGTGGAGGAGGCGGCACGAGGGACACTGAAGCTTTCTTT.

CDR3 nucleotide sequence: TGTGCCATCAGTGATACGGGAGGGCGGGGTGAGCAGTTCTTC. Translated: CAISDTGGRGEQFF. The V call is TRBV10-3, the J call TRBJ2-1; 8 bases map to TRBD2. The ends lost 3 bases at V and 9 bases at J; junction bases unmatched: 7. CDR3 length: 14 residues. The V gene's germline CDR1 is ENHRY and CDR2 SYGVKD.

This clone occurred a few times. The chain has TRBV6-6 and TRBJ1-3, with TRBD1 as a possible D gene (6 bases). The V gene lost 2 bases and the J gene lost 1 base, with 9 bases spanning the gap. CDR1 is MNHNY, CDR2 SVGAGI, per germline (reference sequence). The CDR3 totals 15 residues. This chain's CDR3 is CASSYKGGSGNTIYF. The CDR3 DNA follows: TGTGCCAGCAGTTACAAGGGGGGGTCTGGAAACACCATATATTTT.

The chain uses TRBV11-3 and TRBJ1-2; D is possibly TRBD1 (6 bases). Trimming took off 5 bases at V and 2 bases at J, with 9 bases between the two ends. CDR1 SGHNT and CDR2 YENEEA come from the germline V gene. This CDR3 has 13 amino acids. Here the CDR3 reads CASSLGQNYGYTF. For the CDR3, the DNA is TGTGCCAGCAGCCTAGGACAGAACTATGGCTACACCTTC.